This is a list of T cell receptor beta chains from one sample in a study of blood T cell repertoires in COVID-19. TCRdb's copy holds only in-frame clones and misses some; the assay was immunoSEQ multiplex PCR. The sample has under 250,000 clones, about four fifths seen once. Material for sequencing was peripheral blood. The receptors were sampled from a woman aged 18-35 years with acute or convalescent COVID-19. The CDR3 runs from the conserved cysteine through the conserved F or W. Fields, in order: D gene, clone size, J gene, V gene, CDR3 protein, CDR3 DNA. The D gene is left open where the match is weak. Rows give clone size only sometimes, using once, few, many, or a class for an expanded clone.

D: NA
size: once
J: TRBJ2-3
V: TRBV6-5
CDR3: CASSYQAGSTDTQYF
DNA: TGTGCCAGCAGTTATCAAGCGGGCAGCACAGATACGCAGTATTTT

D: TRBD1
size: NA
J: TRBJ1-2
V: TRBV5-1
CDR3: CASSFQGDARETF
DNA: TGCGCCAGCAGCTTCCAGGGGGACGCTCGGGAGACCTTC

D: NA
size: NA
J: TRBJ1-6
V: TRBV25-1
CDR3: CASKGYLADSPLHF
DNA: TGTGCCAGCAAAGGATATTTAGCCGATTCACCCCTCCACTTT

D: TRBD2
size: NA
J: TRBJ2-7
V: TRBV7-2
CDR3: CASSHTSGAYEQYF
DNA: TGTGCCAGCAGCCACACTAGCGGAGCCTACGAGCAGTACTTC

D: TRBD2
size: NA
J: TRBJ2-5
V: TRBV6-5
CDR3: CASSYRPGGRETQYF
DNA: TGTGCCAGCAGTTATCGACCGGGAGGGAGGGAGACCCAGTACTTC

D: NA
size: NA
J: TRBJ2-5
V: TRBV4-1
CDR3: CASSQGSQETQYF
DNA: TGCGCCAGCAGCCAAGGCAGTCAAGAGACCCAGTACTTC

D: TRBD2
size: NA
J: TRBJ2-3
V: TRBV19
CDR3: CASAGTSLFPDTQYF
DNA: TGTGCCAGTGCCGGGACTAGCCTTTTCCCAGATACGCAGTATTTT

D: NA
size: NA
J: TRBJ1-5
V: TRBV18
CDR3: CASSQGVGNQPQHF
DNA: TGTGCCAGCTCACAGGGAGTGGGTAATCAGCCCCAGCATTTT

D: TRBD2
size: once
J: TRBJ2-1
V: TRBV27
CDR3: CASRGLAGPNNEQFF
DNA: TGTGCCAGCAGAGGACTAGCGGGGCCCAACAATGAGCAGTTCTTC

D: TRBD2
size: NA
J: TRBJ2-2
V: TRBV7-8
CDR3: CASRRTSGSGELFF
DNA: TGTGCCAGCAGACGGACTAGCGGGAGTGGGGAGCTGTTTTTT

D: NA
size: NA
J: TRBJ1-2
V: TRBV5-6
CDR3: CASSLFQGIYGYTF
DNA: TGTGCCAGCAGCTTGTTTCAGGGGATCTATGGCTACACCTTC

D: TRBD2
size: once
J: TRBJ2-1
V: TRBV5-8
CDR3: CASSFIAGNRNEQFF
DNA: TGTGCCAGCAGCTTCATAGCGGGTAACCGCAATGAGCAGTTCTTC

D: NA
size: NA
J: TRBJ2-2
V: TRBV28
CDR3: CASSLGQGNTGELFF
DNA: TGTGCCAGCAGTTTAGGGCAGGGGAACACCGGGGAGCTGTTTTTT

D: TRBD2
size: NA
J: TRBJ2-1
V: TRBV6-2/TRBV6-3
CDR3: CASSYSDRLAGYNEQFF
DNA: TGTGCCAGCAGTTACTCGGACCGACTAGCGGGTTACAATGAGCAGTTCTTC

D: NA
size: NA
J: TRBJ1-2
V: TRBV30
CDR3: CAWSGQANYGYTF
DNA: TGTGCCTGGAGTGGACAGGCTAACTATGGCTACACCTTC

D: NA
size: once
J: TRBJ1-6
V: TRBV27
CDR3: CASSWGANNSPLHF
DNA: TGTGCCAGCAGTTGGGGAGCGAATAATTCACCCCTCCACTTT

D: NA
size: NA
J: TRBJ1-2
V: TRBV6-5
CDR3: CASKQTENYGYTF
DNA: TGTGCCAGCAAACAGACCGAGAATTATGGCTACACCTTC

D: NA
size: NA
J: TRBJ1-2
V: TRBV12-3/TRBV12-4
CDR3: CASRDPGRAGYTF
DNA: TGTGCCAGCAGAGATCCCGGCAGGGCCGGCTACACCTTC

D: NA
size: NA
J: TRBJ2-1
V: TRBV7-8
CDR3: CASSLGVRATYNEQFF
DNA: TGTGCCAGCAGCTTAGGGGTCAGGGCCACCTACAATGAGCAGTTCTTC

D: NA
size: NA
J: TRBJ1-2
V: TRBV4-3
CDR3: CASSHSLSEGRNYGYTF
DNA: TGCGCCAGCAGCCATAGTCTGTCGGAGGGTAGGAACTATGGCTACACCTTC

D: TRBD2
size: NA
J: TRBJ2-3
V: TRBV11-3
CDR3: CASSLNSGRSADTQYF
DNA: TGTGCCAGCAGCTTAAATAGCGGGAGAAGTGCAGATACGCAGTATTTT

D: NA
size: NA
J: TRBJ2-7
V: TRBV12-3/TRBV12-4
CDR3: CASSGLGIYEQYF
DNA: TGTGCCAGCAGTGGGCTGGGTATCTACGAGCAGTACTTC

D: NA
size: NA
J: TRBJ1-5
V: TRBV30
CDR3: CAWSLGQNQPQHF
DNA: TGTGCCTGGAGTCTTGGCCAAAATCAGCCCCAGCATTTT

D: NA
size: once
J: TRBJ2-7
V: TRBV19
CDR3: CASSIRRAPYEQYF
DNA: TGTGCCAGTAGTATTCGCCGCGCCCCCTACGAGCAGTACTTC

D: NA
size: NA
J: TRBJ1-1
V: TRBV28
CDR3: CASRPQGYTEAFF
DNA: TGTGCCAGCAGGCCACAGGGTTACACTGAAGCTTTCTTT

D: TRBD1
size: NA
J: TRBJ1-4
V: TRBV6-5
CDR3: CASSYDRDRGEKLFF
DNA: TGTGCCAGCAGTTACGACCGGGACAGAGGTGAAAAACTGTTTTTT

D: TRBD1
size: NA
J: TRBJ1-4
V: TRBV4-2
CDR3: CASSQGDRGGKLFF
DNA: TGTGCCAGCAGCCAAGGCGACAGGGGAGGAAAACTGTTTTTT

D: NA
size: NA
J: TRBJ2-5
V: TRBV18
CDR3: CASSPTGTKETQYF
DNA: TGTGCCAGCTCACCAACCGGGACAAAGGAGACCCAGTACTTC

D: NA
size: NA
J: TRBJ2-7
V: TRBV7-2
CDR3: CASSRGRGYEQYF
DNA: TGTGCCAGCAGCAGGGGAAGGGGCTACGAGCAGTACTTC

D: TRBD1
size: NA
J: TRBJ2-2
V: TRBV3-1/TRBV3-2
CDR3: CASARDRDRHTGELFF
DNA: TGTGCCAGCGCGCGAGACAGGGATAGGCACACCGGGGAGCTGTTTTTT

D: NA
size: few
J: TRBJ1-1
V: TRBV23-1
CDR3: CASSQSDGVAEAFF
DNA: TGCGCCAGCAGTCAATCTGACGGGGTGGCTGAAGCTTTCTTT

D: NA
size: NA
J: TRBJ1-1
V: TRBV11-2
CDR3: CASSANLLRDTAFF
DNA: TGTGCCAGCAGCGCCAACCTTCTCCGGGACACGGCTTTCTTT

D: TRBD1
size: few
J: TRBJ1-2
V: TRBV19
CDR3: CASSKTQGATYGYTF
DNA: TGTGCCAGTAGTAAGACACAGGGGGCGACCTATGGCTACACCTTC

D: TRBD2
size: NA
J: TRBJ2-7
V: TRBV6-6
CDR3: CASIISGSSYEQYF
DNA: TGTGCCAGCATTATTAGCGGGAGCTCCTACGAGCAGTACTTC

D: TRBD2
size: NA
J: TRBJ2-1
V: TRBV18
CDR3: CASSPPTGTSRYNEQFF
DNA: TGTGCCAGCTCACCCCCAACCGGGACTAGTCGTTACAATGAGCAGTTCTTC

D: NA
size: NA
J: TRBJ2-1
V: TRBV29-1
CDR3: CSVEAAGWRNEQFF
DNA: TGCAGCGTTGAAGCGGCAGGGTGGCGCAATGAGCAGTTCTTC

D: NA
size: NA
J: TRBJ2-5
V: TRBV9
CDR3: CASSTRQTQETQYF
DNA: TGTGCCAGCAGCACAAGACAGACTCAAGAGACCCAGTACTTC